This TCR beta chain was sequenced in a study of type 1 regulatory T cells. Via MiXCR, TCRdb re-called the reads, giving one row per CDR3 protein. This table has roughly 71,000 distinct CDR3 sequences, 20% to 25% appearing once. CDR3 size: 15 residues. The V end was cut by 4 bases, the J end by 3 bases, with 14 bases between. Overall study findings and caveats: Compared with non-type 1 regulatory T cells, type 1 regulatory T cells showed a more restricted TCR repertoire.

As concerns this clonotype: As yet, its antigen is unknown.

The source material was cultured type 1 regulatory T (Tr1) cells, either the whole culture or a sorted fraction (not recorded which). The sequence was obtained from a human donor in good health. The V and J genes are TRBV12-3 or TRBV12-4 and TRBJ2-3; D possibly corresponds to TRBD2 (6 bases). CDR3 sequence: CASSSTRSWTDTQYF. CDR3 coding DNA: TGTGCCAGCAGTTCGACTAGATCTTGGACAGATACGCAGTATTTT.